The 9 T cell receptor beta chains reported below all come from one sample, sequenced in a study of blood T cell repertoires in COVID-19. TCRdb's table, derived via immunoSEQ multiplex PCR, lists solely in-frame clones and lacks some. The sample shows about 200,000 clones, roughly 90% of them seen only once. Sequenced sample: PBMCs or T cells enriched from blood (not recorded which). The receptors stem from a woman younger than 45 with acute COVID-19.

This clone has a handful of counts. This sequence joins TRBV10-1 and TRBJ2-1; 12 bases line up with TRBD1. The CDR3 length is 16 residues. V lost 3 bases, J lost 10 bases, and 10 bases stayed unmatched. The V gene's germline CDR1 is WNHNN and CDR2 SYGVQD (reference sequence). CDR3 sequence: CASSDRGQGARDEQFF. In DNA form, the CDR3 reads TGCGCCAGCAGTGATCGGGGACAGGGGGCGCGGGACGAGCAGTTCTTC.

The rearrangement joins TRBV18 to TRBJ2-1; tentatively, D is TRBD2 (6 bases). CDR1 and CDR2 from the germline V gene are KGHSH and LQKENI. This CDR3 contains 16 residues. V was cut by 0 bases and J by 3 bases, with 12 bases left in between. CDR3 protein: CASSPPGTGLYNEQFF. CDR3 DNA sequence: TGTGCCAGCTCACCACCCGGGACGGGACTCTACAATGAGCAGTTCTTC. The full variable domain, rest sourced from reference TRBV18 and TRBJ2-1, is NAGVMQNPRHLVRRRGQEARLRCSPMKGHSHVYWYRQLPEEGLKFMVYLQKENIIDESGMPKERFSAEFPKEGPSILRIQQVVRGDSAAYFCASSPPGTGLYNEQFFGPGTRLTVL.

This sequence joins TRBV5-1 and TRBJ1-1; D is perhaps TRBD1 (5 bases). Germline CDR1 is SGHRS and CDR2 is YFSETQ. The V end lost 3 bases, the J end lost 1 base, and 22 bases lay between the germline ends. This CDR3 comprises 18 residues. The CDR3 DNA reads TGCGCCAGCAGCTGGGGACTCGGGGAAAATTTAAGGAACACTGAAGCTTTCTTT. Its translation: CASSWGLGENLRNTEAFF.

This clone was picked up a small number of times. The rearrangement joins TRBV9 to TRBJ1-2; 8 nucleotides agree with TRBD1. CDR1 and CDR2 (germline): SGDLS, YYNGEE. This CDR3 comprises 15 residues. Trimming at V came to 0 bases and at J to 8 bases, leaving 9 bases not matched to a gene. The CDR3 loop reads CASSVDPSRGRGYTF. The CDR3 DNA reads TGTGCCAGCAGCGTAGATCCTTCCAGGGGGCGCGGCTACACCTTC.

The chain combines TRBV11-3 with TRBJ2-1; D gene uncertain. Per germline, CDR1 SGHNT and CDR2 YENEEA. The V end lost 4 bases, the J end lost 5 bases, and 3 bases lay between the germline ends. This CDR3 spans 11 amino acids. The CDR3 nucleotides read TGTGCCAGCAGCTCGGACAATGAGCAGTTCTTC. This gives the protein CASSSDNEQFF.

The chain employs TRBV21-1 and TRBJ1-2; the DNA was not compared with TRBD1, the D call given in the table. TRBV21-1 is listed as a pseudogene. The length of the CDR3 is 15 residues. For the CDR3, the DNA is TGTGCCAGCAGCAAAATGTACAGGGTAAACTATGGCTACACCTTC. Amino acid sequence: CASSKMYRVNYGYTF.

V and J are TRBV11-3 and TRBJ2-5; D possibly corresponds to TRBD1 (5 bases). V was clipped by 1 base and J by 3 bases, with 12 bases between them. Per the germline V gene, CDR1 is SGHNT and CDR2 is YENEEA. The CDR3 contains 15 residues. The CDR3 loop is CASSLGRQGKETQYF. The CDR3 DNA reads as TGTGCCAGCAGCTTAGGGCGGCAGGGAAAAGAGACCCAGTACTTC.

The chain recombines TRBV1 with TRBJ2-1; the D call TRBD2 from the table was never checked on the DNA. TRBV1 is a pseudogene locus. CDR3 length: 17 residues. CDR3 in amino acids: CTSGRPNGGVDYNEQFF. The CDR3 DNA sequence: TGCACCAGCGGGCGGCCGAATGGGGGGGTCGACTACAATGAGCAGTTCTTC.

The V and J genes are TRBV6-6 and TRBJ2-5, with D tentatively TRBD2 (5 bases). CDR3 length: 15 residues. Trimming removed 5 bases from V and 0 bases from J, with 13 bases in between. The germline V gene encodes CDR1 MNHNY and CDR2 SVGAGI (reference sequence). The DNA for the CDR3 is TGTGCCAGCAGTCCGCGCCCCGGGGACCAAGAGACCCAGTACTTC. Amino acid sequence: CASSPRPGDQETQYF.